Below, 4 T cell receptor beta chains from the same sample are listed, as sequenced in a study of blood T cell repertoires in COVID-19. Here immunoSEQ multiplex PCR was the method, and the copy in TCRdb shows in-frame clones only, minus some. The repertoire includes 150,000 to 200,000 clones, about four fifths of them detected once, and 7.6% sits in the top ten. The material sequenced was peripheral blood. The receptors derive from a woman in her 70s with COVID-19, enrolled during active disease.

V and J are TRBV29-1 and TRBJ1-2, with D unclear. Trimming removed 7 bases from V and 2 bases from J, with 14 bases in between. The V gene's germline CDR1 is SQVTM and CDR2 ANQGSEA. This CDR3 has 13 amino acids. CDR3 in amino acids: CSARDGRNYGYTF. The CDR3 DNA sequence: TGCAGCGCGCGGGATGGGCGGAACTATGGCTACACCTTC. Full variable domain (outside the CDR3, taken from reference TRBV29-1 and TRBJ1-2): SAVISQKPSRDICQRGTSLTIQCQVDSQVTMMFWYRQQPGQSLTLIATANQGSEATYESGFVIDKFPISRPNLTFSTLTVSNMSPEDSSIYLCSARDGRNYGYTFGSGTRLTVV.

This clone was seen a single time. The chain has TRBV19 and TRBJ2-2; D gene uncertain. CDR1 and CDR2 from the germline V gene are LNHDA and SQIVND (reference sequence). This CDR3 spans 11 amino acids. V was clipped by 4 bases and J by 6 bases, with 3 bases between them. The CDR3 sequence is CASSTAGELFF. CDR3 sequence (DNA): TGTGCCAGTAGTACAGCCGGGGAGCTGTTTTTT. Based on the CDR3 plus reference TRBV19 and TRBJ2-2, the full variable domain is DGGITQSPKYLFRKEGQNVTLSCEQNLNHDAMYWYRQDPGQGLRLIYYSQIVNDFQKGDIAEGYSVSREKKESFPLTVTSAQKNPTAFYLCASSTAGELFFGEGSRLTVL.

The genes are TRBV10-3 and TRBJ2-7, with 9 bases matching TRBD2. Germline V lookup: CDR1 ENHRY, CDR2 SYGVKD. Trimming at V came to 6 bases and at J to 7 bases, leaving 10 bases not matched to a gene. The CDR3 sequence is 14 residues long. CDR3 region: CAIRGTSRELEQYF. CDR3 sequence (DNA): TGTGCCATCAGGGGGACTAGCAGAGAGTTGGAGCAGTACTTC.

The rearrangement uses TRBV5-1 and TRBJ1-1; 7 bases align to TRBD1. The CDR3 length is 15 residues. Germline CDR1 SGHRS, CDR2 YFSETQ. With 1 base clipped from V and 1 base from J, the junction kept 4 bases outside the gene matches. The CDR3 sequence is CASSLRDSPNTEAFF. CDR3 DNA: TGCGCCAGCAGCTTGCGGGACAGCCCGAACACTGAAGCTTTCTTT.